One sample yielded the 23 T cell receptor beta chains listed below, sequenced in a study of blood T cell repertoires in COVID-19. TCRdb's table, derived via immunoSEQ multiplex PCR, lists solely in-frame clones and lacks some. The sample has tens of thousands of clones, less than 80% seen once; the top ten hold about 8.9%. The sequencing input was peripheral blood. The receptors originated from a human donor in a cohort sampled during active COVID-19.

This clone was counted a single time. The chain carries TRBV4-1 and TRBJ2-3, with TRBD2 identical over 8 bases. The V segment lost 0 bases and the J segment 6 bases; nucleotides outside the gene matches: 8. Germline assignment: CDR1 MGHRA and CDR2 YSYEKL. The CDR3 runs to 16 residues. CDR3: CASSQDAGLVRDTQYF. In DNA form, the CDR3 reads TGCGCCAGCAGCCAAGATGCGGGACTAGTTAGGGATACGCAGTATTTT.

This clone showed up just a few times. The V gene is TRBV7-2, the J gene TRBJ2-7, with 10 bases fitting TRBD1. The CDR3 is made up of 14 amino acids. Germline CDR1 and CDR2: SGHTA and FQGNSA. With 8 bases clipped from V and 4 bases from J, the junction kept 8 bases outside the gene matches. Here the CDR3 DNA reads TGTGCCAGCGGACCGGGACAGGGGCGGTACGAGCAGTACTTC. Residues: CASGPGQGRYEQYF.

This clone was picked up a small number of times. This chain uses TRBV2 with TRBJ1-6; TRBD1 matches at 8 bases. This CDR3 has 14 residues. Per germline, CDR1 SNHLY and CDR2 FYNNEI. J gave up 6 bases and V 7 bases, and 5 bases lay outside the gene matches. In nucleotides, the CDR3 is TGTGCCAGCACCTCGACAGGGGCTAATTCACCCCTCCACTTT. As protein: CASTSTGANSPLHF.

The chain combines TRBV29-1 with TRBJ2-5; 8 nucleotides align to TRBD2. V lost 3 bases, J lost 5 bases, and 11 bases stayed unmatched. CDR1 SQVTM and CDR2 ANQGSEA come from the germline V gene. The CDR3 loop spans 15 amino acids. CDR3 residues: CSVDASGRREETQYF. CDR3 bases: TGCAGCGTTGATGCCAGCGGGAGACGGGAGGAGACCCAGTACTTC.

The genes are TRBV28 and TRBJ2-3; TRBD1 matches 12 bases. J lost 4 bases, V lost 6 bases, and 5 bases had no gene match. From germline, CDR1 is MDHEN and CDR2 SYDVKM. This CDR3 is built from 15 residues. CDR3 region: CASRAGTGGSDTQYF. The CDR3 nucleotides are TGTGCCAGCAGAGCCGGGACAGGGGGCTCAGATACGCAGTATTTT.

The CDR3 here is CASSYWTGENTEAFF. The CDR3 DNA follows: TGTGCCAGCAGCTACTGGACAGGGGAGAACACTGAAGCTTTCTTT. The rearrangement uses TRBV7-2 and TRBJ1-1, with TRBD1 matching 9 bases. The CDR3 is 15 residues long. The V gene's germline CDR1 is SGHTA and CDR2 FQGNSA. After removal of 4 bases from V and 1 base from J, the junction contained 4 bases not matched to a gene.

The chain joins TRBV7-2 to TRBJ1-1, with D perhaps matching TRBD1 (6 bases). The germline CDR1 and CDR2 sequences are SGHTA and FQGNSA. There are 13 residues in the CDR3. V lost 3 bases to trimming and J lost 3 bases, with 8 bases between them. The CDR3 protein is CASSLDSYTEAFF. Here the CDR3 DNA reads TGTGCCAGCAGCTTGGACAGTTACACTGAAGCTTTCTTT.

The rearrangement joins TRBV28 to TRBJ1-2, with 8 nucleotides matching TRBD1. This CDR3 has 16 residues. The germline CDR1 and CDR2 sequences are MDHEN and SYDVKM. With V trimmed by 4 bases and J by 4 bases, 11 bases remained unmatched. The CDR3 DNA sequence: TGTGCCAGCAGTTCCCCCGGCCAGGGGGCTGGCTATGGCTACACCTTC. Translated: CASSSPGQGAGYGYTF.

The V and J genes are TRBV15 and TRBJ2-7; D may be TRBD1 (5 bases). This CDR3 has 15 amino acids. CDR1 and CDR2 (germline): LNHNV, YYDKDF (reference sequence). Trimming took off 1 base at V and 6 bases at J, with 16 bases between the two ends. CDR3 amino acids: CATSRAIRASVEQYF. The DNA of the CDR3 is TGTGCCACCAGCAGAGCAATCAGGGCTTCCGTCGAGCAGTACTTC.

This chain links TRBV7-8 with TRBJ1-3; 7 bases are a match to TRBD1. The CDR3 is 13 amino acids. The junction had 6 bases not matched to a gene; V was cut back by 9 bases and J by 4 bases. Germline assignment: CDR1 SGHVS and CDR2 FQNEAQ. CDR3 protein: CASTAGQGNTIYF. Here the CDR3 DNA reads TGTGCCAGTACTGCGGGACAGGGAAACACCATATATTTT.

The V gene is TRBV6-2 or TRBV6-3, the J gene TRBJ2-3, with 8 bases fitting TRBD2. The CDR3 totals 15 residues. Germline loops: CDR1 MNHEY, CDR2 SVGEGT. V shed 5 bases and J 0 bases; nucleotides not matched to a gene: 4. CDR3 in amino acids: CASSQTSASTDTQYF. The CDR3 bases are TGTGCCAGCAGTCAGACTAGCGCTAGCACAGATACGCAGTATTTT.

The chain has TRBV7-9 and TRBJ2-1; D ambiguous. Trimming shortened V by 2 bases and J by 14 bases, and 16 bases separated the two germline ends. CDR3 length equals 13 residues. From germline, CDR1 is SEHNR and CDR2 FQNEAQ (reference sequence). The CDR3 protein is CASSLPSPPTEFF. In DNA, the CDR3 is TGTGCCAGCAGCTTACCCTCCCCGCCTACAGAGTTCTTC.

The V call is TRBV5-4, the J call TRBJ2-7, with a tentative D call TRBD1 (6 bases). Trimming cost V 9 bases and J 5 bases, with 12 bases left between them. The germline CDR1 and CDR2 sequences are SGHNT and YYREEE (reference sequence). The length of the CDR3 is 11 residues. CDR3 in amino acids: CAIGQLNEQYF. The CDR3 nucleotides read TGTGCCATCGGACAGCTTAACGAGCAGTACTTC.

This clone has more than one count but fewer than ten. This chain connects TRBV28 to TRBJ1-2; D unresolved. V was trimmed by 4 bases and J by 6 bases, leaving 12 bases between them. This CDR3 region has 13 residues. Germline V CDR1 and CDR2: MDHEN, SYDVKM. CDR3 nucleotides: TGTGCCAGCAGTTCCCGGGTATGGCATGGCTACACCTTC. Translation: CASSSRVWHGYTF.

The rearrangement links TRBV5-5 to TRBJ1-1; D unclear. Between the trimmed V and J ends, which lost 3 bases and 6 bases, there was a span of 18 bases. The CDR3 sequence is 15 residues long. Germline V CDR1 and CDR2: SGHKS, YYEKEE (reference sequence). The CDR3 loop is CASSSRFGLGAEAFF. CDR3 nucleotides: TGTGCCAGCAGCTCTCGGTTTGGGCTCGGGGCTGAAGCTTTCTTT.

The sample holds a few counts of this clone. CDR3 residues: CAWRGRGRKDEKLFF. CDR3 nucleotide sequence: TGTGCCTGGAGAGGCCGGGGTAGAAAGGATGAAAAACTGTTTTTT. The chain recombines TRBV30 with TRBJ1-4; D is ambiguous. Germline values: CDR1 GTSNPN, CDR2 SVGIG (reference sequence). This CDR3 comprises 15 residues. Trimming removed 3 bases at V and 6 bases at J, with 17 bases between.

The CDR3 protein is CAWSIAGGPVETQYF. CDR3 coding DNA: TGTGCCTGGAGTATAGCGGGAGGGCCTGTAGAGACCCAGTACTTC. The chain recombines TRBV30 with TRBJ2-5, with 11 bases fitting TRBD2. Germline V gene data show CDR1 as GTSNPN and CDR2 as SVGIG (reference sequence). The junction had 6 bases not matched to a gene; V was cut back by 2 bases and J by 4 bases. This CDR3 has 15 amino acids. The full variable domain, completed using reference TRBV30 and TRBJ2-5, is SQTIHQWPATLVQPVGSPLSLECTVEGTSNPNLYWYRQAAGRGLQLLFYSVGIGQISSEVPQNLSASRPQDRQFILSSKKLLLSDSGFYLCAWSIAGGPVETQYFGPGTRLLVL.

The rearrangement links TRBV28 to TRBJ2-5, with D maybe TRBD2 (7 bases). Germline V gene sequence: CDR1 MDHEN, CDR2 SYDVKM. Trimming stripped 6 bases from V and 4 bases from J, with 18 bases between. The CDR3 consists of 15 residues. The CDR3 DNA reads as TGTGCCAGCAGCCTACAGGGAGGGGGACGAGAGACCCAGTACTTC. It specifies CASSLQGGGRETQYF.

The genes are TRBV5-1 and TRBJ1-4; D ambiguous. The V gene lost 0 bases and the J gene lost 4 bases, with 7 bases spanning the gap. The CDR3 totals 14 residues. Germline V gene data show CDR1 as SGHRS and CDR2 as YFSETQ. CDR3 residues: CASSLGGGNEKLFF. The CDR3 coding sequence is TGCGCCAGCAGCTTGGGAGGCGGTAATGAAAAACTGTTTTTT.

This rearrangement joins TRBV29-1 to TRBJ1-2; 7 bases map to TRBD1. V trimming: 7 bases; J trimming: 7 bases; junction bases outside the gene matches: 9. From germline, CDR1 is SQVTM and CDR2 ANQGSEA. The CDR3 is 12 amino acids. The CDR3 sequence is CSDLSQGVGYTF. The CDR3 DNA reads TGCAGCGACCTTTCTCAGGGGGTTGGCTACACCTTC.

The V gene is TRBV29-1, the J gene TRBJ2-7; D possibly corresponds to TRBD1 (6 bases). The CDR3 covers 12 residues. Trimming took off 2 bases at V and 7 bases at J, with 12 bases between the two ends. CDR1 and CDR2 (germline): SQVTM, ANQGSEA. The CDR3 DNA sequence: TGCAGCGTTGAAACCAGTGGACAGGAGCAGTACTTC. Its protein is CSVETSGQEQYF.

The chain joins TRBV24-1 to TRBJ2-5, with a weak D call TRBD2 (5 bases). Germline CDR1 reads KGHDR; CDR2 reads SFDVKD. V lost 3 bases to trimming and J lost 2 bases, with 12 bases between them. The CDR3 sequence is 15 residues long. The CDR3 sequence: CATSDPTGIQETQYF. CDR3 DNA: TGTGCCACCAGTGATCCTACCGGGATTCAAGAGACCCAGTACTTC.

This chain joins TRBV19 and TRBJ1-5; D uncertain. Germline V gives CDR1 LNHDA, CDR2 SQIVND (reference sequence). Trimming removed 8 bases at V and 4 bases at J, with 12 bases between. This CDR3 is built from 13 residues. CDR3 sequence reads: CASLAQPNQPQHF. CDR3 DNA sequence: TGTGCCAGTCTGGCACAGCCAAATCAGCCCCAGCATTTT.